The entry below gives a single T cell receptor (beta chain) sequence along with its context. What it binds is unknown. This sample was taken from a study of cytomegalovirus exposure and HLA in healthy donors. Study findings and constraints: The records held CMV serostatus as the only immune exposure information.

PCR involved 60 Vbeta and 13 Jbeta primers. Repertoires were generated with immunoSEQ multiplex PCR, while TCRdb's copy carries only in-frame clones and drops some. The table lists some 130,000 clones, 79% of them singletons, with roughly 0.99% in the top ten. The V segment lost 0 bases and the J segment 0 bases; nucleotides outside the gene matches: 7. The CDR3 runs 17 residues. Germline V CDR1 and CDR2: LGHNA, YNFKEQ. The source material was PBMCs. The sequence was obtained from a male donor in good health and CMV-seronegative. The chain is built from TRBV4-2 and TRBJ2-7, with 8 bases fitting TRBD2. The CDR3 loop is CASSQEVGGGPSYEQYF. In nucleotides, the CDR3 is TGTGCCAGCAGCCAAGAGGTGGGCGGGGGGCCCTCCTACGAGCAGTACTTC.